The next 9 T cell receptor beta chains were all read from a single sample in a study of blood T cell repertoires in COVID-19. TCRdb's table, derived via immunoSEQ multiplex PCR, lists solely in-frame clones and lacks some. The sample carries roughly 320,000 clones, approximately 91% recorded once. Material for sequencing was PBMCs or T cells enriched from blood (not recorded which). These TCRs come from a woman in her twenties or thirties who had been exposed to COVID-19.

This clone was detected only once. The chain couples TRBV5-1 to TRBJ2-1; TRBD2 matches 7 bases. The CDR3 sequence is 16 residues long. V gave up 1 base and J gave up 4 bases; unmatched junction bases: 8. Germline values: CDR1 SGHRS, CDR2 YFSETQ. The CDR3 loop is CASSLHPRGGYNEQFF. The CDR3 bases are TGCGCCAGCAGCTTGCATCCGAGGGGAGGGTACAATGAGCAGTTCTTC.

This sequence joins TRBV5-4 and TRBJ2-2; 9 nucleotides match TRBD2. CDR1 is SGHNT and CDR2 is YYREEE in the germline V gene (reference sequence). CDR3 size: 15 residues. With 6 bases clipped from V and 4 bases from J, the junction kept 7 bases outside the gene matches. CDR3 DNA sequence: TGTGCCAGCACCAGCGGGGGGTACAGCACCGGGGAGCTGTTTTTT. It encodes CASTSGGYSTGELFF.

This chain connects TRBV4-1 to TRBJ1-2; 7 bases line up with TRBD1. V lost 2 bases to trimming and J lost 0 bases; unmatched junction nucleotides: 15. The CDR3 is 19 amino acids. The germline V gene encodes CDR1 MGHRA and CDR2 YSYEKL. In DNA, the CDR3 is TGCGCCAGCAGCCAACCGGGACAGAAGTTATCTCCAGCTAACTATGGCTACACCTTC. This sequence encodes CASSQPGQKLSPANYGYTF.

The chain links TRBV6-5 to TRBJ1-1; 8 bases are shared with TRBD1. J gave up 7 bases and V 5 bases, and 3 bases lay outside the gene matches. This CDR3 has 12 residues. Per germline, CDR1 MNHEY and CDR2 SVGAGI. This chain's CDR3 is CASSRQGNEAFF. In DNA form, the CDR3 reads TGTGCCAGCAGTCGACAGGGGAATGAAGCTTTCTTT.

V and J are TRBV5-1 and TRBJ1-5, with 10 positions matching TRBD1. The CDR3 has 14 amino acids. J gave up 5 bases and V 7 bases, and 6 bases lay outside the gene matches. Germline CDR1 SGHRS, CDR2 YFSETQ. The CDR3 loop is CASGTGEEDQPQHF. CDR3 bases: TGCGCCAGCGGGACAGGGGAGGAGGATCAGCCCCAGCATTTT. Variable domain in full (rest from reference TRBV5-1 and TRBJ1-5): KAGVTQTPRYLIKTRGQQVTLSCSPISGHRSVSWYQQTPGQGLQFLFEYFSETQRNKGNFPGRFSGRQFSNSRSEMNVSTLELGDSALYLCASGTGEEDQPQHFGDGTRLSIL.

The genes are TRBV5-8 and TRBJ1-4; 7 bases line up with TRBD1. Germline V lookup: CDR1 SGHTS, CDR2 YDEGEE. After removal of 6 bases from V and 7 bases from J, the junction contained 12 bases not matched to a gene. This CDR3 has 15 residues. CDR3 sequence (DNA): TGTGCCAGCAACGAACAAACCAGGGGGTTTGAAAAACTGTTTTTT. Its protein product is CASNEQTRGFEKLFF.

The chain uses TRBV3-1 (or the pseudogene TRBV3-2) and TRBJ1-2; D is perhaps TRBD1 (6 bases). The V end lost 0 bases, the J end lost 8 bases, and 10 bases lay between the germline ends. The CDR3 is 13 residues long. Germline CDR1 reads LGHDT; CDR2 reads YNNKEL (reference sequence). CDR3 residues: CASSQDRRGGYTF. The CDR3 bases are TGTGCCAGCAGCCAAGATCGCAGGGGAGGCTACACCTTC.

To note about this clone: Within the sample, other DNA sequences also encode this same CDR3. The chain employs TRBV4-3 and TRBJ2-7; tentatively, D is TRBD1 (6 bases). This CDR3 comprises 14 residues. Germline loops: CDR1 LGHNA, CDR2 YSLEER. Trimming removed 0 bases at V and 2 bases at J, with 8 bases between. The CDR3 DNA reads TGCGCCAGCAGCCAAGATAGGGGGACCTACGAGCAGTACTTC. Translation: CASSQDRGTYEQYF.

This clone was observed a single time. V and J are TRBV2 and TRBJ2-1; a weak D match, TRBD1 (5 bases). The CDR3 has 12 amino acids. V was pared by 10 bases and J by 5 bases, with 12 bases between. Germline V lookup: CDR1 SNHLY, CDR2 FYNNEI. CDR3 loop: CAKRGRDNEQFF. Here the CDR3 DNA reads TGTGCCAAAAGGGGCAGGGACAATGAGCAGTTCTTC. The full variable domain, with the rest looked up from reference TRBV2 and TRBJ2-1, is EPEVTQTPSHQVTQMGQEVILRCVPISNHLYFYWYRQILGQKVEFLVSFYNNEISEKSEIFDDQFSVERPDGSNFTLKIRSTKLEDSAMYFCAKRGRDNEQFFGPGTRLTVL.